The text below deals with one T cell receptor beta chain. It has no known antigen specificity. Per-nucleotide qualities are absent, and no much larger clonotype sits a single base away. This sample stems from a study of blood T cell repertoires in COVID-19 (TCRdb year 2020). General notes on the study: The collaborator samples originated in the United States, Italy and Spain and spanned the acute and convalescent phases of COVID-19. The prospective study material was composed of cDNA or gDNA derived from T cells, B-cell-depleted T cells, or PBMCs. Deeply sampled blood TCRbeta repertoires from subjects exposed to, actively infected with, or recovered from COVID-19 were included in the dataset. The repertoires were released in a freely available public database intended as a resource for research on the immune response to SARS-CoV-2. Samples came from the ongoing ImmuneRACE study (first 160 participants) plus 1,254 subjects from 6 global collaborators. A de-identified subject ID, COVID-19 status, age in years and sex were almost always included in the sample metadata. Where available, HLA class I and class II types were obtained from metadata supplied by the sample provider rather than from assay-based typing.

The collaborating institutions used their own protocols to collect whole blood in K2EDTA tubes. For TCRbeta analysis, collaborator samples were shipped as frozen whole blood, as isolated PBMCs, or as DNA extracted from either sample type. TCRbeta CDR3 regions were amplified from genomic DNA by means of the immunoSEQ Assay, a bias-controlled multiplex PCR. In the source study's methods: Nucleated cell counts per sample were estimated from amplification of reference gene primers within the assay. Sequence reads were collapsed and filtered to measure the absolute abundance of every unique TCRbeta CDR3 rearrangement. For each sample, productive Simpson clonality was calculated as the square root of Simpson's diversity index across productive rearrangements. TCRdb provides this immuneACCESS table in a form limited to in-frame rearrangements. Some clones are lacking; in checked studies, under half of them reflect an unresolved V gene, and why the rest are absent is not known. From that table come the V and J calls and clone size; the DNA was used to work out D and trimming. This sample gives 95,000 to 120,000 clones in total; 65% to 85% of them show up just once. About 1.6% of the sample is in the top ten clones.

Study-wide conclusions, independent of this receptor: How much clinical and demographic metadata was included differed by source and by participant, and the metadata was provided uncurated.

CDR1 and CDR2 are drawn from the germline V gene: MNHNS, SASEGT. Trimming removed 3 bases from V and 10 bases from J; the gene matches leave 11 bases unexplained. From the cysteine up to the phenylalanine, the CDR3 has a length of 14 residues. Only CDR3 DNA is held: 42 bases, read in frame from base 1. The sequencing sample was made of peripheral blood. The V gene is TRBV6-1 and the J gene is TRBJ1-1; TRBD1 aligns with 7 central bases. This sequence was found in a man aged 50 to 59 with acute or convalescent COVID-19. CDR3 protein: CASSDPNPGGAAFF. The bases are TGTGCCAGCAGTGACCCCAATCCAGGGGGTGCAGCTTTCTTT.